This is a list of T cell receptor beta chains from one sample in a study of cytomegalovirus exposure and HLA in healthy donors. The table came from immunoSEQ multiplex PCR; TCRdb's copy has only in-frame clones and leaves some out. The sample includes 150,000 to 200,000 clones, around 77% of them seen just once. The specimen was PBMCs. The receptors stem from a female donor in good health and CMV-seronegative. The CDR3 runs from the conserved cysteine through the conserved F or W. The D gene is left open where the match is weak. The size of a clone is reported for some rows only, either as once, few or many, or as a class for expanded clones.

clone_size d_call cdr3_length j_call v_call cdr3_nt cdr3_aa
NA TRBD1 16 TRBJ2-2 TRBV19 TGTGCCAGTAGAAGAGAAGGACAGGGGAACACCGGGGAGCTGTTTTTT CASRREGQGNTGELFF
once TRBD1 16 TRBJ2-1 TRBV7-9 TGTGCCAGCAGCTTTGGCGGGACAGGGAGTTATAATGAGCAGTTCTTC CASSFGGTGSYNEQFF
NA NA 12 TRBJ2-5 TRBV7-6 TGTGCCAGCAGCCGCGGGGTGGAGACCCAGTACTTC CASSRGVETQYF
NA NA 16 TRBJ2-3 TRBV9 TGTGCCAGCAGCATCACCATCGGAGGCTTGGGGGATACGCAGTATTTT CASSITIGGLGDTQYF
once TRBD2 15 TRBJ2-3 TRBV7-2 TGTGCCAGCAGCTTGGGGGGGGTGTACACAGATACGCAGTATTTT CASSLGGVYTDTQYF
NA TRBD1 14 TRBJ1-5 TRBV7-8 TGTGCCAGCAGCTCAGGGACAGACTATCAGCCCCAGCATTTT CASSSGTDYQPQHF
NA NA 14 TRBJ1-5 TRBV9 TGTGCCAGCAGCTCGCGGGGGAGGCGTCAGCCCCAGCATTTT CASSSRGRRQPQHF
NA NA 17 TRBJ1-1 TRBV16 TGTGCCAGCAGCCAACCCGGGAGGGGCCCGGGAGGTGGTGAAGCTTTCTTT CASSQPGRGPGGGEAFF
NA TRBD2 16 TRBJ2-3 TRBV9 TGTGCCAGCAGCGTTGGGATAGCGGGAGCGACAGATACGCAGTATTTT CASSVGIAGATDTQYF
NA NA 15 TRBJ2-3 TRBV7-2 TGTGCCAGCAGCTTAGTCGGGATCTACACAGATACGCAGTATTTT CASSLVGIYTDTQYF
NA TRBD2 16 TRBJ2-5 TRBV11-2 TGTGCCAGCAGCTTAGTATCTAGCGGGTTTACGAAGACCCAGTACTTC CASSLVSSGFTKTQYF
NA NA 15 TRBJ1-4 TRBV11-2 TGTGCCAGCAGCACAAACAGAGCAACTAATGAAAAACTGTTTTTT CASSTNRATNEKLFF
NA TRBD2 16 TRBJ2-5 TRBV5-4 TGTGCCAGCAGCTCCGGACTAGCGGGGGGGCCAGAGACCCAGTACTTC CASSSGLAGGPETQYF
once NA 16 TRBJ2-6 TRBV4-2 TGTGCCAGCAGCCGACAACAGGGCTCTGGGGCCAACGTCCTGACTTTC CASSRQQGSGANVLTF
NA TRBD2 15 TRBJ2-7 TRBV28 TGTGCCAGCAGAGGACTAGCGGGATCCTCCTACGAGCAGTACTTC CASRGLAGSSYEQYF
NA NA 17 TRBJ2-3 TRBV5-4 TGTGCCAGCAGCTCATCAAGCGGGCTAGCGCGCCCAGATACGCAGTATTTT CASSSSSGLARPDTQYF
NA TRBD1 15 TRBJ2-7 TRBV28 TGTGCCAGCAGCCGAACCTGGACAGGGAGCGACGAGCAGTACTTC CASSRTWTGSDEQYF
NA TRBD1 14 TRBJ1-5 TRBV28 TGTGCCAGCAGGCGGGACAGTAGCAATCAGCCCCAGCATTTT CASRRDSSNQPQHF
few TRBD2 15 TRBJ2-3 TRBV29-1 TGCAGCGTTAGTAGCGGGAGCCATAGCACAGATACGCAGTATTTT CSVSSGSHSTDTQYF
NA TRBD2 17 TRBJ2-3 TRBV5-1 TGCGCCAGCATCAGATCCGGGACTAGCGGCGGGGCAGATACGCAGTATTTT CASIRSGTSGGADTQYF
NA NA 16 TRBJ1-6 TRBV9 TGTGCCAGCAGCGTGTTAGACAGTTCCAATAATTCACCCCTCCACTTT CASSVLDSSNNSPLHF
NA NA 14 TRBJ1-4 TRBV19 TGTGCCAGTAGTCCGAGGACAACTAATGAAAAACTGTTTTTT CASSPRTTNEKLFF
NA NA 12 TRBJ1-2 TRBV5-6 TGTGCCAGCAGTCGCGGGGACTATGGCTACACCTTC CASSRGDYGYTF
few TRBD2 14 TRBJ2-3 TRBV10-1 TGCGCCAGCAGTCGTAGCGGGAGCACAGATACGCAGTATTTT CASSRSGSTDTQYF
NA NA 15 TRBJ1-3 TRBV6-1 TGTGCCAGCAGTGAAAGAGACAGCTCTGGAAACACCATATATTTT CASSERDSSGNTIYF
NA NA 15 TRBJ2-1 TRBV28 TGTGCCAGCAGGATCTTACTAGCCGAACCTAATGAGCAGTTCTTC CASRILLAEPNEQFF
many TRBD1 14 TRBJ1-5 TRBV6-5 TGTGCCAGCAGCTGGGACAGTTCGGGACAGCCCCAGCATTTT CASSWDSSGQPQHF
NA NA 15 TRBJ2-7 TRBV11-2 TGTGCCAGCAGCTTGAGCGGATTCAGCTCCTACGAGCAGTACTTC CASSLSGFSSYEQYF
NA NA 14 TRBJ2-7 TRBV6-1 TGTGCCAAGAAACCAGGGGCCCGTGGGGGTGAGCAGTACTTC CAKKPGARGGEQYF
once TRBD1 14 TRBJ1-1 TRBV19 TGTGCCAGTACGGCCCCCGACAGGGGTACTGAAGCTTTCTTT CASTAPDRGTEAFF
NA NA 13 TRBJ1-1 TRBV19 TGTGCCAGTAGTATCTCTACGAACACTGAAGCTTTCTTT CASSISTNTEAFF
NA NA 14 TRBJ2-2 TRBV6-5 TGTGCCAGCAGTTACCCGACGGGTAAAGGGGAGCTGTTTTTT CASSYPTGKGELFF
NA NA 18 TRBJ1-2 TRBV10-1 TGCGCCAGCAGTGACTCCCGGGAGCAGACGTCAGCTAACTATGGCTACACCTTC CASSDSREQTSANYGYTF
NA TRBD1 14 TRBJ1-4 TRBV4-1 TGCGCCAGCAGCTTGGGACAGGGTTTTGAAAAACTGTTTTTT CASSLGQGFEKLFF
NA NA 15 TRBJ1-4 TRBV21-1 TGTGCCAGCAGCTTTCTGACAGGGCCTAATGAAAAACTGTTTTTT CASSFLTGPNEKLFF
NA TRBD1 12 TRBJ1-1 TRBV7-3 TGTGCCAGCAGCTCGAGGACAGGAGGAGCTTTCTTT CASSSRTGGAFF
NA TRBD1 14 TRBJ1-6 TRBV30 TGTGCCTGGGAGACCGGGACAGGGAATTCACCCCTCCACTTT CAWETGTGNSPLHF